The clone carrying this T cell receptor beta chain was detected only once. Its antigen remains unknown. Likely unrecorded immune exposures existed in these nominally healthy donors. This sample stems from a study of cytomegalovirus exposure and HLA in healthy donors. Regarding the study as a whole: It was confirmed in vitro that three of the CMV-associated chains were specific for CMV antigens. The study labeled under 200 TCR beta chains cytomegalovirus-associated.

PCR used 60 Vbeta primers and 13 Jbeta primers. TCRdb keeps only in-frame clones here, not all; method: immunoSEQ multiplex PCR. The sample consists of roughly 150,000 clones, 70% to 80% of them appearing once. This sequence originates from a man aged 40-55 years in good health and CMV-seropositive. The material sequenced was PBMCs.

The CDR3 nucleotides are TGTGCCAGCCTGAGGGAAAAAAATCAGCCCCAGCATTTT. Encoded protein: CASLREKNQPQHF. The V and J genes are TRBV2 and TRBJ1-5; D not resolved. Germline CDR1 and CDR2: SNHLY and FYNNEI. Trimming cost V 8 bases and J 4 bases, with 12 bases left between them. The CDR3 totals 13 residues.